This is a list of T cell receptor beta chains from one sample in a study of T cell responses to AZD1222 COVID-19 vaccine. This table comes from immunoSEQ multiplex PCR, and its TCRdb copy is limited to in-frame clones, with some not included. In the table there are around 150,000 clones, 85% to 90% of which are singletons. Sequencing was performed on peripheral blood, taken on day 0 of AZD1222 vaccination. Source of these receptors: an adult in good health. Each CDR3 is given with its conserved first and last residue.

CDR3 length,V gene,J gene,CDR3 protein
13,TRBV20-1,TRBJ1-4,CSASTASNEKLFF
13,TRBV5-5,TRBJ1-2,CASSESSHYGYTF
13,TRBV27,TRBJ1-6,CASSLGQGAALHF
15,TRBV5-1,TRBJ1-1,CASSLEVGLNTEAFF
12,TRBV12-3/TRBV12-4,TRBJ2-1,CASSRAGNEQFF
13,TRBV6-1,TRBJ1-1,CASSEAPSREAFF
15,TRBV7-2,TRBJ1-6,CASSHLTVYNSPLHF
16,TRBV6-2/TRBV6-3,TRBJ2-6,CASSPGFRSGANVLTF
15,TRBV28,TRBJ1-2,CASSSAGTGFLGYTF
14,TRBV2,TRBJ2-3,CASKTGVGTDTQYF
14,TRBV28,TRBJ2-7,CASSGGQPFYEQYF
14,TRBV27,TRBJ2-3,CASSFWQGTDTQYF
16,TRBV7-8,TRBJ2-2,CASSSYKRENTGELFF
15,TRBV18,TRBJ1-1,CASSPLEGSNTEAFF
15,TRBV5-4,TRBJ1-4,CASSLTGPTNEKLFF
14,TRBV7-3,TRBJ2-5,CASSLTFGGETQYF
15,TRBV5-1,TRBJ1-1,CASSPSQGMNTEAFF
14,TRBV4-2,TRBJ2-3,CASSPGIGGYTQYF
16,TRBV19,TRBJ2-1,CASSIALAGEFGEQFF
16,TRBV28,TRBJ2-2,CASSYTGTGNTGELFF
17,TRBV10-1,TRBJ2-3,CASSAVPGLAGLDTQYF
13,TRBV18,TRBJ1-2,CASSEGLLVGYTF
16,TRBV5-6,TRBJ2-3,CASSLGTASWTDTQYF
13,TRBV9,TRBJ1-2,CASSVATVGGYTF
17,TRBV4-2,TRBJ2-1,CASSQESQRGVYNEQFF
16,TRBV7-8,TRBJ1-1,CASSFSGSPVYTEAFF
13,TRBV2,TRBJ2-1,CASKGGELNEQFF
14,TRBV7-2,TRBJ2-3,CASSPDSSTDTQYF
13,TRBV6-1,TRBJ1-5,CASSPRDNQPQHF
13,TRBV19,TRBJ2-7,CASSTRTGYEQYF
12,TRBV6-6,TRBJ1-2,CASSQRGDGYTF
16,TRBV5-1,TRBJ2-2,CASSPGGKGTTGELFF
16,TRBV19,TRBJ2-3,CASSIDINRATDTQYF
13,TRBV29-1,TRBJ1-2,CSVVGGLSYGYTF
15,TRBV5-4,TRBJ1-3,CASSLGPLEGNTIYF
15,TRBV27,TRBJ2-7,CASSFGKPAFGEQYF
13,TRBV28,TRBJ1-2,CASTLRQPYGYTF
13,TRBV12-3/TRBV12-4,TRBJ1-1,CASSLGQGSSAFF
14,TRBV6-2/TRBV6-3,TRBJ2-5,CASSYFGDGETQYF
12,TRBV4-3,TRBJ2-5,CASSYWGETQYF
13,TRBV12-3/TRBV12-4,TRBJ1-2,CASSPQEYYGYTF
15,TRBV19,TRBJ1-3,CASSIDRGTGNTIYF